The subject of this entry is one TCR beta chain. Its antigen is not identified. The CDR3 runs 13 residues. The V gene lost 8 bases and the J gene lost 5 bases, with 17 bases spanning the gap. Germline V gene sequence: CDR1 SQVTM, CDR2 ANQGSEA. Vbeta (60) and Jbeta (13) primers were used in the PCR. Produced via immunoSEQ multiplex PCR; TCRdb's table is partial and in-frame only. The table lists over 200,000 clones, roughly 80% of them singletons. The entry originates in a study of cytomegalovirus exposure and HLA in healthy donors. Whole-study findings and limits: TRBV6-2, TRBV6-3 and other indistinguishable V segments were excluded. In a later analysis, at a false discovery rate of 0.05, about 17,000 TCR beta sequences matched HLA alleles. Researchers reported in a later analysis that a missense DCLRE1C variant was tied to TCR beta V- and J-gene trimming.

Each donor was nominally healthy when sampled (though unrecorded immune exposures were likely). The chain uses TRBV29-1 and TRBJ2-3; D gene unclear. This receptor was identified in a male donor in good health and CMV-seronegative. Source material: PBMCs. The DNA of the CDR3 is TGCAGCTTCTCGTCACTCCTCGAAGATACGCAGTATTTT. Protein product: CSFSSLLEDTQYF.